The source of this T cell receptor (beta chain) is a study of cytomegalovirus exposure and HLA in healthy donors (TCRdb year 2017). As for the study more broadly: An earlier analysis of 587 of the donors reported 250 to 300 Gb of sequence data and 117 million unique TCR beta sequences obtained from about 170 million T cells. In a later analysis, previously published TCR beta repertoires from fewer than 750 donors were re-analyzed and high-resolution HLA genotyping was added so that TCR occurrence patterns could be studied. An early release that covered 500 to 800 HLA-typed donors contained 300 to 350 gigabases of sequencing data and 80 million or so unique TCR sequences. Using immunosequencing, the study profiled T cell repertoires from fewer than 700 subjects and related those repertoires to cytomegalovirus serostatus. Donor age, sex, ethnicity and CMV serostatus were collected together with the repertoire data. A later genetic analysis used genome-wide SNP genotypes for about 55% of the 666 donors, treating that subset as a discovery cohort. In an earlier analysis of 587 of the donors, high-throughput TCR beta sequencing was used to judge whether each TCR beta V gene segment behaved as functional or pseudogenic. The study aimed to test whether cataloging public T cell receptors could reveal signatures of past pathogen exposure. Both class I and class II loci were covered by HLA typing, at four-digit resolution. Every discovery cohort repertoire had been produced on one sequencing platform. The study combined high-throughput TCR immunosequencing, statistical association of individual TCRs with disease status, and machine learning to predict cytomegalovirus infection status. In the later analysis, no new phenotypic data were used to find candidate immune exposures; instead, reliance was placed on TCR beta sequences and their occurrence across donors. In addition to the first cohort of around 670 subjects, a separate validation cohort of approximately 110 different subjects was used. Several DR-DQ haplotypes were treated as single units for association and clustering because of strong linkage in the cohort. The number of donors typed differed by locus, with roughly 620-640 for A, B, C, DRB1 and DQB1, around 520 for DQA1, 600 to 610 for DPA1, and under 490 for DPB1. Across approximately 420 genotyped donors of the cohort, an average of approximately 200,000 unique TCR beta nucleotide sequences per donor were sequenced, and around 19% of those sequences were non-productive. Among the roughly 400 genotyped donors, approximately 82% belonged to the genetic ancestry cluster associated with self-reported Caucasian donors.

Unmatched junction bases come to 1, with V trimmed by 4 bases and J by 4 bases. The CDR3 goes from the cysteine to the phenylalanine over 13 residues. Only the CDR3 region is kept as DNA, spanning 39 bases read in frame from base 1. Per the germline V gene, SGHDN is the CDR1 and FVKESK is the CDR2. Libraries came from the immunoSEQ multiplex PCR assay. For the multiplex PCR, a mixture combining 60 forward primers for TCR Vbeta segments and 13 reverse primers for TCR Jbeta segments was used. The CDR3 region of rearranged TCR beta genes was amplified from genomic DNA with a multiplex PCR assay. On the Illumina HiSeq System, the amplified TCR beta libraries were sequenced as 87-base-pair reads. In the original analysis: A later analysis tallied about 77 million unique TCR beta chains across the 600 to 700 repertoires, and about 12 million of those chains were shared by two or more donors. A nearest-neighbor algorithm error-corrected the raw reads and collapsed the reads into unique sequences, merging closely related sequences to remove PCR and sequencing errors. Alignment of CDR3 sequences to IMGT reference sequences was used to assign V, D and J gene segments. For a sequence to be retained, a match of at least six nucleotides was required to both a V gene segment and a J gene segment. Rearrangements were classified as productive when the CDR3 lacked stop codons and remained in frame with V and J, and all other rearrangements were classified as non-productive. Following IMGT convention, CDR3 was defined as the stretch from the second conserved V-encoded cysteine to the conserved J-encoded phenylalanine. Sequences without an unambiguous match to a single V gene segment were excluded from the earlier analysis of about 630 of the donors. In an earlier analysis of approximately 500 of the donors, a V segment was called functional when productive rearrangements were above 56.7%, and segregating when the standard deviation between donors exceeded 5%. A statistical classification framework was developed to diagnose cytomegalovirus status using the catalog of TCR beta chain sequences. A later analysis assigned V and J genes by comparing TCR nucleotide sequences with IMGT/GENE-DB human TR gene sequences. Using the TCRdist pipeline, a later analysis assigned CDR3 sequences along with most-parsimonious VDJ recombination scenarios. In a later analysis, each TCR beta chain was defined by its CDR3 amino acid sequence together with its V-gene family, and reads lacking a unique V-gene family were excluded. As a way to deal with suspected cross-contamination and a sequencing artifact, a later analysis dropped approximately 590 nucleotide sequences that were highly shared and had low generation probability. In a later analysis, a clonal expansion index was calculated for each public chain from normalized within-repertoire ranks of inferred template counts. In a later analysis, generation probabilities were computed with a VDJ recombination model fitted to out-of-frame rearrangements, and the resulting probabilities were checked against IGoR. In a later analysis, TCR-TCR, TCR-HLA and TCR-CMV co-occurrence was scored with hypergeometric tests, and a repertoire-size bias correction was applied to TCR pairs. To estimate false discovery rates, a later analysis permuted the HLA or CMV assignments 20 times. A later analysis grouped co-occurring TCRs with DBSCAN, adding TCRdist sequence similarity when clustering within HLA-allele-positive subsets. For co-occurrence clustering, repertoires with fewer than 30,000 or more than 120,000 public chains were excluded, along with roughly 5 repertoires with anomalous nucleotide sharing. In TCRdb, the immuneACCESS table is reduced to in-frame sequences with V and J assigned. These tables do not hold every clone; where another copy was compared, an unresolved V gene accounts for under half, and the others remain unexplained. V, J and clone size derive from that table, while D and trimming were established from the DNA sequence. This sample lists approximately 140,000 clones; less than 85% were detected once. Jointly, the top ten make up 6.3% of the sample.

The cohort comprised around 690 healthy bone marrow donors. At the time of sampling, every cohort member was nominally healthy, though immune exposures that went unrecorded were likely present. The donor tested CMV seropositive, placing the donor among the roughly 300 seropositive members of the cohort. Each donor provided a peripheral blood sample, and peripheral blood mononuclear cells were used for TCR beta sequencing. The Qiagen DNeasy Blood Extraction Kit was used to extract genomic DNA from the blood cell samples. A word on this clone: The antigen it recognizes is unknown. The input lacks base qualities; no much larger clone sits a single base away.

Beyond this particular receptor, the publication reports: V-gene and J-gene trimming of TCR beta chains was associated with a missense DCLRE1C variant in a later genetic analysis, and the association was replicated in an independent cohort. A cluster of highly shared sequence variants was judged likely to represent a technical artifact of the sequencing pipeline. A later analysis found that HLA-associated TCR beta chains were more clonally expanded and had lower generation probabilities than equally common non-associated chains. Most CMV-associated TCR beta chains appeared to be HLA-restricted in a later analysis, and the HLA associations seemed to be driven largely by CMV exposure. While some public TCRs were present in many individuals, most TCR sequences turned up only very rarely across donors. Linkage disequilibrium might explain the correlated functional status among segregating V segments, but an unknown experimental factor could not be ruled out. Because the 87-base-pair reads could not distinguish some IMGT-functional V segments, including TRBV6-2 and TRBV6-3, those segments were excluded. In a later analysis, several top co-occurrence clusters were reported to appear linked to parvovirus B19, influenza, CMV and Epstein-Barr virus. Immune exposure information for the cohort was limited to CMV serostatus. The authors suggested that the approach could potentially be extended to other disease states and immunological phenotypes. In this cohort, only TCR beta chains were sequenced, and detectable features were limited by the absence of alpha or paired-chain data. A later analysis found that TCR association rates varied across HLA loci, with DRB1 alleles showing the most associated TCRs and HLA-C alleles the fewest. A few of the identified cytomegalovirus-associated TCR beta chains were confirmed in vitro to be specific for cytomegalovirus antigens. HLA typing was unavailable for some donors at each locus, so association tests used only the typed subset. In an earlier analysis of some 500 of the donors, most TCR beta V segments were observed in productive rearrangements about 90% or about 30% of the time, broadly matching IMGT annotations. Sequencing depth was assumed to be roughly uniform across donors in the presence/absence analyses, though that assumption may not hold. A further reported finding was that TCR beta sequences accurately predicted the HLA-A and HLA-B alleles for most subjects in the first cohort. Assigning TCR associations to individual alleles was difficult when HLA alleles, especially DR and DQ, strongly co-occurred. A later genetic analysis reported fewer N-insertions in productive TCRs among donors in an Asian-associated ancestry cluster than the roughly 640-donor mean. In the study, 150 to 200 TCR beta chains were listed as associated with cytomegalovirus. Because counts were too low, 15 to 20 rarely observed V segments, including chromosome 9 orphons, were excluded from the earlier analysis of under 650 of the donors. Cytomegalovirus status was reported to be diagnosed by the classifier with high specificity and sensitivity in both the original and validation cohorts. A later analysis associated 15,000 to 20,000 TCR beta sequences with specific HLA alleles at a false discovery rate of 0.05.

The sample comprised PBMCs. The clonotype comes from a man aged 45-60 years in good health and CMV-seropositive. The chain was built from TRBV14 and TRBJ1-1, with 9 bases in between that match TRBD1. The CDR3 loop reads CASSRDRATEAFF. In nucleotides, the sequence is TGTGCCAGCAGCCGGGACAGGGCCACTGAAGCTTTCTTT.